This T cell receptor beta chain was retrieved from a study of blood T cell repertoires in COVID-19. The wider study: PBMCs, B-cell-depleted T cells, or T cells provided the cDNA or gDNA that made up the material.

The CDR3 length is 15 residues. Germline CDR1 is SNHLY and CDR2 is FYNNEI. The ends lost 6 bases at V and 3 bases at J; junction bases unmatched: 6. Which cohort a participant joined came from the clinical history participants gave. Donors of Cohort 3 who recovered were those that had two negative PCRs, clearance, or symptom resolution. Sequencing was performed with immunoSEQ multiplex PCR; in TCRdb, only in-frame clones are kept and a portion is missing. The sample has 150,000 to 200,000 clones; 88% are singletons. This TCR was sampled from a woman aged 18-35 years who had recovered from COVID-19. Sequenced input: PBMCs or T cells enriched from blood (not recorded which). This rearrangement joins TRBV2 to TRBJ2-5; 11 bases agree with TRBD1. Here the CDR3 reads CASSAGTGGKETQYF. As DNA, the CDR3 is TGTGCCAGCAGCGCCGGGACAGGGGGAAAAGAGACCCAGTACTTC.